Sequencing of this T cell receptor beta chain was carried out in a study of blood T cell repertoires in COVID-19. The wider study: Samples came from the United States, Italy and Spain, spanning acute and convalescent COVID-19. PBMCs, B-cell-depleted T cells, or T cells were the source of the cDNA or gDNA that made up the material.

Some clones are missing from TCRdb's copy, which holds only in-frame ones; the method was immunoSEQ multiplex PCR. The sample holds about 210,000 clones, 88% seen once. Deletions cut 1 base from V and 1 base from J, with 12 bases between. Germline V gene lookup returns CDR1 SGDLS and CDR2 YYNGEE. The CDR3 runs to 16 residues. Material: peripheral blood. This receptor was identified in a man aged 18 to 30 with active or convalescent COVID-19. This chain joins TRBV9 and TRBJ1-3; no clear D gene. DNA of the CDR3: TGTGCCAGCAGCGTAAGTTACCGAGGATCTGGAAACACCATATATTTT. Protein: CASSVSYRGSGNTIYF.